The clone carrying this T cell receptor (beta chain) occurred a few times. The data were taken from a study of blood T cells in healthy people across ages. Trimming shortened V by 3 bases and J by 4 bases, and 16 bases separated the two germline ends. There are 15 residues in the CDR3. Germline assignment: CDR1 MGHRA and CDR2 YSYEKL. Sample-barcoded 5' priming and a J-beta primer mix drove a second PCR of 7 to 11 cycles. TCRdb recomputed calls from the 5' RACE reads with MiXCR, one row per CDR3 protein. The profile covers about 780,000 distinct CDR3 sequences, with around 25% appearing a single time and about 3% taken by the ten largest. The sample was also reused in another study, on T cells of mothers and their children. This second study says: Per child, roughly 3.1 million TCR beta CDR3 reads were obtained, against over 10 million per mother.

The chain uses TRBV4-1 and TRBJ2-7, with D tentatively TRBD2 (5 bases). Sample: blood. The receptor was derived from a boy aged 10-17 years in good health. The CDR3 region is CASSQTNGGGYEQYF. The CDR3, as DNA: TGCGCCAGCAGCCAGACTAACGGAGGCGGGTACGAGCAGTACTTC.